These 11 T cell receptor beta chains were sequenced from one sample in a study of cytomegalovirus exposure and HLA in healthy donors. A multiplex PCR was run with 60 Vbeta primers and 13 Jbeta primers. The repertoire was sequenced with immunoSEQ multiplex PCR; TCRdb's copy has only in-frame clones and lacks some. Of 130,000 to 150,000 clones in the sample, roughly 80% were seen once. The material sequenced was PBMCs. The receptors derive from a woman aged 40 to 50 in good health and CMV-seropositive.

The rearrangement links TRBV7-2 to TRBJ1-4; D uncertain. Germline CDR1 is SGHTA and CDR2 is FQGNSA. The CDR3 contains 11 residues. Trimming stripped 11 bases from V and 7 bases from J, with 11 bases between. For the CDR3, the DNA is TGTGCCTCCAGCGGGTTTGAAAAACTGTTTTTT. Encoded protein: CASSGFEKLFF.

The CDR3 sequence: CASGQGRINYGYTF. The CDR3 DNA sequence: TGTGCCAGCGGTCAGGGGCGGATAAACTATGGCTACACCTTC. This chain links TRBV7-2 with TRBJ1-2; perhaps TRBD1 as D (6 bases). Trimming left V 8 bases short and J 2 bases short, with 15 bases between. This CDR3 spans 14 amino acids. Looked up from germline, CDR1 is SGHTA and CDR2 is FQGNSA.

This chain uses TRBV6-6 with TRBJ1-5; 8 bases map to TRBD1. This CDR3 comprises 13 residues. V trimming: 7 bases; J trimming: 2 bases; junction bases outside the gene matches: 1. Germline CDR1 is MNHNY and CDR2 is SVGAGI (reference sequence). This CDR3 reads CASKDRGNQPQHF. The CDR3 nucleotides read TGTGCCAGCAAGGACAGGGGCAATCAGCCCCAGCATTTT.

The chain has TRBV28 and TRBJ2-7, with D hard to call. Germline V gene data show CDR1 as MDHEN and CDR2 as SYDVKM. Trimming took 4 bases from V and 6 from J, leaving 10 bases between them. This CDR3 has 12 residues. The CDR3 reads CASSSELPEQYF. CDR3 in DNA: TGTGCCAGCAGTTCAGAATTACCCGAGCAGTACTTC. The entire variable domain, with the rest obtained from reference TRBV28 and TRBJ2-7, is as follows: DVKVTQSSRYLVKRTGEKVFLECVQDMDHENMFWYRQDPGLGLRLIYFSYDVKMKEKGDIPEGYSVSREKKERFSLILESASTNQTSMYLCASSSELPEQYFGPGTRLTVT.

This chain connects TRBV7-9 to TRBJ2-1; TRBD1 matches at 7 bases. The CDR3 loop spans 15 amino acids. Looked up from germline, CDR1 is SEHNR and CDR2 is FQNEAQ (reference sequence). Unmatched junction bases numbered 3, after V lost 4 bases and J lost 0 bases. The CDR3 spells CASSSDRSSYNEQFF. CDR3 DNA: TGTGCCAGCAGCTCGGACAGGAGCTCCTACAATGAGCAGTTCTTC.

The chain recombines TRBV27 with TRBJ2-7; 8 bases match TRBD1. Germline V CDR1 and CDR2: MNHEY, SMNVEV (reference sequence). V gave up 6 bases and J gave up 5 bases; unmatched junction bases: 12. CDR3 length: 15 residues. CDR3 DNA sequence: TGTGCCAGCAGCCGAGCAGGGGGCCCCACCGACGAGCAGTACTTC. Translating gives CASSRAGGPTDEQYF.

CDR3 sequence: CSARGTVEQYF. In DNA, the CDR3 is TGCAGTGCTAGAGGGACAGTCGAGCAGTACTTC. The chain employs TRBV20-1 and TRBJ2-5, with D possibly TRBD1 on 6 matching bases. The J call could be wrong; TRBJ2-7 is a better fit for the DNA end. The length of the CDR3 is 11 residues. The germline CDR1 and CDR2 sequences are DFQATT and SNEGSKA (reference sequence).

In DNA, the CDR3 is TGTGCCAGCAGCCCCCGAGGGACAGTCTATGGCTACACCTTC. It is translated as CASSPRGTVYGYTF. This chain connects TRBV7-2 to TRBJ1-2, with 7 positions matching TRBD1. There are 14 residues in the CDR3. With V trimmed by 5 bases and J by 4 bases, 7 bases remained unmatched. Germline lookup yields CDR1 SGHTA and CDR2 FQGNSA.

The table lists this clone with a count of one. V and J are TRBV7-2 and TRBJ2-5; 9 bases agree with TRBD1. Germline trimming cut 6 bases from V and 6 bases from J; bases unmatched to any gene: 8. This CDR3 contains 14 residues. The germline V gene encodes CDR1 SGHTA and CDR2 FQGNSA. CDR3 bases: TGTGCCAGCAGTATGGACAGGGGTCCCAAGACCCAGTACTTC. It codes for CASSMDRGPKTQYF. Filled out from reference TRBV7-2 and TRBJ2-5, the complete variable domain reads GAGVSQSPSNKVTEKGKDVELRCDPISGHTALYWYRQSLGQGLEFLIYFQGNSAPDKSGLPSDRFSAERTGGSVSTLTIQRTQQEDSAVYLCASSMDRGPKTQYFGPGTRLLVL.

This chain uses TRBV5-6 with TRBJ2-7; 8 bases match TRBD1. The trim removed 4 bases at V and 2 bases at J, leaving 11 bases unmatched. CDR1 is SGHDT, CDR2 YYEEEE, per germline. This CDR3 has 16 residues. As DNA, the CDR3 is TGTGCCAGCAGCCCTAAAGGGACAGGACTCACCTACGAGCAGTACTTC. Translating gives CASSPKGTGLTYEQYF.

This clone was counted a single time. The CDR3 sequence: CASSPGQGKNIQYF. The CDR3, as DNA: TGTGCCAGCAGCCCGGGACAGGGCAAAAACATTCAGTACTTC. This chain links TRBV7-3 with TRBJ2-4; 9 bases agree with TRBD1. The V gene's germline CDR1 is SGHTA and CDR2 FQGTGA. The CDR3 sequence is 14 residues long. Trimming at V came to 5 bases and at J to 3 bases, leaving 2 bases not matched to a gene.